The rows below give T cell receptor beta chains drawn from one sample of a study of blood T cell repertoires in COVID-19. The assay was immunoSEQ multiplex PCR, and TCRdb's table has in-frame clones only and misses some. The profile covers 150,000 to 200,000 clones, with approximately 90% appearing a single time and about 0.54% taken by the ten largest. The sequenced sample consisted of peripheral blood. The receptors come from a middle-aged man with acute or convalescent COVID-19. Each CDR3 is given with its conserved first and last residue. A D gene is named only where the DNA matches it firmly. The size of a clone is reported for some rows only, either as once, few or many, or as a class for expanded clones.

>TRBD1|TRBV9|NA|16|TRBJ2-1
CASSRTGGVSDNEQFF
TGTGCCAGCAGCCGGACAGGGGGCGTTTCGGACAATGAGCAGTTCTTC
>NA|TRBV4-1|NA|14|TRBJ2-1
CASSQGTSYNEQFF
TGCGCCAGCAGCCAAGGGACATCCTACAATGAGCAGTTCTTC
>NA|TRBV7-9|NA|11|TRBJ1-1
CASNSNTEAFF
TGTGCCAGCAACTCGAACACTGAAGCTTTCTTT
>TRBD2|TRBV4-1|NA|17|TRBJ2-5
CASSQAIGTSTVETQYF
TGCGCCAGCAGCCAAGCGATCGGGACTAGTACTGTCGAGACCCAGTACTTC
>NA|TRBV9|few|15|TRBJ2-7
CASSVVGDLSYEQYF
TGTGCCAGCAGCGTAGTCGGAGACCTCTCCTACGAGCAGTACTTC
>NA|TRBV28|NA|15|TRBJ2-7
CASSFRAGSSYEQYF
TGTGCCAGCAGTTTCCGGGCGGGAAGTTCCTACGAGCAGTACTTC
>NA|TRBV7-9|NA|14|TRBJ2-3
CASSLRGFEDTQYF
TGTGCCAGCAGCTTGCGGGGCTTCGAGGATACGCAGTATTTT
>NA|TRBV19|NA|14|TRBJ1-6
CASSLDTINSPLHF
TGTGCCAGTAGTCTGGACACGATCAATTCACCCCTCCACTTT
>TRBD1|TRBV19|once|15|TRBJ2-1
CASSSPGTGDNEQFF
TGTGCCAGTAGTAGCCCCGGGACAGGGGACAATGAGCAGTTCTTC
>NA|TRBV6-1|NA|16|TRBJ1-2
CASSEAPGALNYGYTF
TGTGCCAGCAGTGAAGCCCCAGGGGCCTTAAACTATGGCTACACCTTC
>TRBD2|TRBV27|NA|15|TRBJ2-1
CASSALSGTYNEQFF
TGTGCCAGCAGTGCGCTTAGCGGGACCTACAATGAGCAGTTCTTC
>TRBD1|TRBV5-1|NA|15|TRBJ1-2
CASSKRQGMDYGYTF
TGCGCCAGCAGCAAGCGACAGGGGATGGACTATGGCTACACCTTC